These T cell receptor beta chains were read from a single sample in a study of technical replicates of blood from a handful of donors. Using immunoSEQ multiplex PCR, the repertoire was profiled, and TCRdb retains in-frame clones only, with some absent. The table records 95,000 or so clones, approximately 95% of them present only once. Sample: T cells isolated from PBMCs. These receptors originate from a human donor in good health. The CDR3 runs from the conserved cysteine through the conserved F or W. Fields, in order: CDR3 protein, V gene, D gene, J gene. The D gene is left open where the match is weak.

cdr3_aa: CASSWTLGRGRLYGYTF
v_call: TRBV7-8
d_call: TRBD1
j_call: TRBJ1-2

cdr3_aa: CASSLDRLGEQFF
v_call: TRBV7-3
d_call: NA
j_call: TRBJ2-1

cdr3_aa: CATSTQTGQGYEQYF
v_call: TRBV15
d_call: TRBD1
j_call: TRBJ2-7

cdr3_aa: CASSQDRGIFYGYTF
v_call: TRBV27
d_call: TRBD1
j_call: TRBJ1-2

cdr3_aa: CASSPIAGGEGEQYF
v_call: TRBV9
d_call: TRBD2
j_call: TRBJ2-7

cdr3_aa: CASSLGSGYNEQFF
v_call: TRBV5-6
d_call: NA
j_call: TRBJ2-1

cdr3_aa: CASRSSRYNEQFF
v_call: TRBV6-5
d_call: NA
j_call: TRBJ2-1

cdr3_aa: CASSFGQGSGYTF
v_call: TRBV7-2
d_call: TRBD1
j_call: TRBJ1-2

cdr3_aa: CASSLIGFGTEAFF
v_call: TRBV5-4
d_call: NA
j_call: TRBJ1-1

cdr3_aa: CASSQDDKELTTDTQYF
v_call: TRBV4-1
d_call: NA
j_call: TRBJ2-3

cdr3_aa: CAWSVGSQGDNQPQHF
v_call: TRBV30
d_call: TRBD1
j_call: TRBJ1-5

cdr3_aa: CASSFGRVNEQFF
v_call: TRBV5-1
d_call: NA
j_call: TRBJ2-1

cdr3_aa: CASSYRVGETQYF
v_call: TRBV11-2
d_call: NA
j_call: TRBJ2-5

cdr3_aa: CASSLELAAYNEQFF
v_call: TRBV5-1
d_call: TRBD2
j_call: TRBJ2-1

cdr3_aa: CASRSMGLAGNSSYNEQFF
v_call: TRBV5-6
d_call: TRBD2
j_call: TRBJ2-1

cdr3_aa: CASSLVAGVEEQYF
v_call: TRBV5-4
d_call: TRBD2
j_call: TRBJ2-7

cdr3_aa: CASRASGRSYEQYF
v_call: TRBV27
d_call: TRBD2
j_call: TRBJ2-7

cdr3_aa: CASSSSRLAGIDEQFF
v_call: TRBV7-9
d_call: TRBD2
j_call: TRBJ2-1

cdr3_aa: CASSQGGTGELFF
v_call: TRBV4-3
d_call: NA
j_call: TRBJ2-2

cdr3_aa: CASSLAEKLFF
v_call: TRBV18
d_call: NA
j_call: TRBJ1-4

cdr3_aa: CASSPPEGSNYGYTF
v_call: TRBV18
d_call: NA
j_call: TRBJ1-2

cdr3_aa: CASSVYRDRATYNEQFF
v_call: TRBV9
d_call: TRBD1
j_call: TRBJ2-1

cdr3_aa: CASSLDGTGDYEQYF
v_call: TRBV11-2
d_call: TRBD1
j_call: TRBJ2-7

cdr3_aa: CASSLGMAEDGDITQPQHF
v_call: TRBV13
d_call: NA
j_call: TRBJ1-5

cdr3_aa: CASSYSGGNTEAFF
v_call: TRBV6-5
d_call: NA
j_call: TRBJ1-1

cdr3_aa: CASSQTGQHYGYTF
v_call: TRBV9
d_call: NA
j_call: TRBJ1-2

cdr3_aa: CASSIGSGSAYEQYF
v_call: TRBV19
d_call: TRBD2
j_call: TRBJ2-7

cdr3_aa: CASRKVPTYNEQFF
v_call: TRBV28
d_call: NA
j_call: TRBJ2-1

cdr3_aa: CASSLVGVLSNQPQHF
v_call: TRBV28
d_call: NA
j_call: TRBJ1-5

cdr3_aa: CASSLSSIHRELFF
v_call: TRBV28
d_call: NA
j_call: TRBJ2-2

cdr3_aa: CASYDSMNTEAFF
v_call: TRBV5-1
d_call: NA
j_call: TRBJ1-1

cdr3_aa: CASRDPSGRRPDTQYF
v_call: TRBV19
d_call: TRBD2
j_call: TRBJ2-3

cdr3_aa: CASSRYRENQPQHF
v_call: TRBV4-2
d_call: NA
j_call: TRBJ1-5

cdr3_aa: CAGSGDSDPQETQYF
v_call: TRBV25-1
d_call: TRBD2
j_call: TRBJ2-5

cdr3_aa: CASSSGQFEQYF
v_call: TRBV13
d_call: TRBD1
j_call: TRBJ2-7

cdr3_aa: CAISDQPQHF
v_call: TRBV6-1
d_call: NA
j_call: TRBJ1-5

cdr3_aa: CASRTGAYEQYF
v_call: TRBV6-1
d_call: TRBD1
j_call: TRBJ2-7

cdr3_aa: CASSPNSQGALAFF
v_call: TRBV27
d_call: TRBD1
j_call: TRBJ1-1